The 30 T cell receptor beta chains below were found in one sample sequenced in a study of blood T cell repertoires in COVID-19. The data were produced by immunoSEQ multiplex PCR, yet TCRdb's version contains in-frame clones alone and is incomplete. This sample yields 120,000 or so clones, of which approximately 85% are seen a single time; about 12% belongs to the top ten. Sequenced input: peripheral blood. These receptors were taken from a human donor in a cohort sampled during active COVID-19.

The V and J genes are TRBV5-4 and TRBJ1-5, with 8 nucleotides matching TRBD1. The CDR3 spans 15 residues. J gave up 1 base and V 4 bases, and 4 bases lay outside the gene matches. Germline V lookup: CDR1 SGHNT, CDR2 YYREEE (reference sequence). The CDR3 DNA follows: TGTGCCAGCAGCGCCCAGGGGGCGAGCAATCAGCCCCAGCATTTT. Translating gives CASSAQGASNQPQHF.

This chain joins TRBV11-2 and TRBJ2-6; TRBD1 matches 10 bases. CDR1 is SGHAT, CDR2 FQNNGV, per germline. The CDR3 covers 20 residues. V was pared by 4 bases and J by 4 bases, with 16 bases of the junction left unmatched. This CDR3 reads CASSSEDRGKILAGANVLTF. DNA of the CDR3: TGTGCCAGCAGCTCAGAGGACAGGGGGAAGATCTTAGCAGGGGCCAACGTCCTGACTTTC.

This clone has just one count. V usage is TRBV15 and J usage is TRBJ2-1; 9 bases fit TRBD1. Germline trimming cut 0 bases from V and 7 bases from J; bases unmatched to any gene: 10. The CDR3 loop spans 17 amino acids. Germline V gives CDR1 LNHNV, CDR2 YYDKDF (reference sequence). Here the CDR3 reads CATSRDLPGQGGNEQFF. The CDR3 DNA is TGTGCCACCAGCAGAGATCTCCCGGGACAGGGCGGGAATGAGCAGTTCTTC.

The rearrangement joins TRBV21-1 to TRBJ2-7; the listed D gene, TRBD1, was not tested against the DNA. TRBV21-1 corresponds to a pseudogene. This CDR3 is built from 19 residues. The CDR3 loop is CASSKALWTGACPDYEQYF. Here the CDR3 DNA reads TGTGCCAGCAGCAAAGCGCTCTGGACAGGGGCTTGCCCCGACTACGAGCAGTACTTC.

This chain connects TRBV7-2 to TRBJ2-1, with 8 bases fitting TRBD2. The CDR3 runs 15 residues. Trimming at V came to 1 base and at J to 6 bases, leaving 5 bases not matched to a gene. Germline assignment: CDR1 SGHTA and CDR2 FQGNSA. The CDR3 spells CASSLGSGAPNEQFF. The CDR3 DNA sequence: TGTGCCAGCAGCTTAGGTAGCGGGGCCCCCAATGAGCAGTTCTTC.

This clone was seen a single time. The chain recombines TRBV5-1 with TRBJ1-1, with 10 positions matching TRBD1. Germline V CDR1 and CDR2: SGHRS, YFSETQ. CDR3 length: 14 amino acids. With 3 bases clipped from V and 8 bases from J, the junction kept 7 bases outside the gene matches. The DNA for the CDR3 is TGCGCCAGCAGCTCCTACGGGACAGGGGTCGAAGCTTTCTTT. Translated: CASSSYGTGVEAFF.

This CDR3 reads CASNPAGGWGTEAFF. The CDR3 DNA reads as TGTGCCAGTAATCCTGCAGGGGGATGGGGCACTGAAGCTTTCTTT. The chain has TRBV19 and TRBJ1-1, with 7 positions matching TRBD1. Unmatched junction bases numbered 12, after V lost 7 bases and J lost 4 bases. Germline loops: CDR1 LNHDA, CDR2 SQIVND (reference sequence). The length of the CDR3 is 15 residues. The whole variable domain, filled in from reference TRBV19 and TRBJ1-1, reads DGGITQSPKYLFRKEGQNVTLSCEQNLNHDAMYWYRQDPGQGLRLIYYSQIVNDFQKGDIAEGYSVSREKKESFPLTVTSAQKNPTAFYLCASNPAGGWGTEAFFGQGTRLTVV.

This clone was seen a few times. The chain links TRBV9 to TRBJ2-6; weak D call: TRBD1 (7 bases). CDR1 is SGDLS, CDR2 YYNGEE, per germline. The V and J ends lost 6 bases and 2 bases respectively, with 15 bases between them. This CDR3 comprises 16 residues. CDR3 in DNA: TGTGCCAGCACGAAACAGGGGACTCCTGGGGCCAACGTCCTGACTTTC. Protein sequence: CASTKQGTPGANVLTF.

The CDR3 is CASSSSGGPGDTQYF. CDR3 DNA: TGTGCCAGCAGCTCGTCGGGGGGGCCGGGAGATACGCAGTATTTT. The chain links TRBV7-9 to TRBJ2-3; 8 bases are shared with TRBD2. V gave up 4 bases and J gave up 5 bases; unmatched junction bases: 8. The CDR3 runs to 15 residues. Germline V gene lookup returns CDR1 SEHNR and CDR2 FQNEAQ (reference sequence). The full variable domain, its missing parts supplied by reference TRBV7-9 and TRBJ2-3, is DTGVSQNPRHKITKRGQNVTFRCDPISEHNRLYWYRQTLGQGPEFLTYFQNEAQLEKSRLLSDRFSAERPKGSFSTLEIQRTEQGDSAMYLCASSSSGGPGDTQYFGPGTRLTVL.

The chain couples TRBV2 to TRBJ1-3; tentative D call: TRBD1 (5 bases). Trimming removed 1 base from V and 0 bases from J, with 7 bases in between. The CDR3 consists of 15 residues. CDR1 is SNHLY and CDR2 is FYNNEI in the germline V gene. The CDR3 DNA sequence: TGTGCCAGCAGTGAAGGACAGCTCTCTGGAAACACCATATATTTT. Its translation: CASSEGQLSGNTIYF.

The chain couples TRBV4-3 to TRBJ1-4; tentatively, D is TRBD1 (6 bases). Trimming took 0 bases from V and 7 from J, leaving 9 bases between them. Germline values: CDR1 LGHNA, CDR2 YSLEER. The CDR3 covers 14 residues. The CDR3 DNA reads TGCGCCAGCAGCCAAGATTCCAGGGGTGAAAAACTGTTTTTT. Amino acids: CASSQDSRGEKLFF.

V gene TRBV9 combines with J gene TRBJ2-5, with 7 bases fitting TRBD2. The germline gives CDR1 SGDLS, CDR2 YYNGEE. The CDR3 is 15 amino acids. V dropped 6 bases and J dropped 2; count of bases not matched to a gene: 10. The chain's CDR3 is CASTPGGMPQETQYF. The CDR3 DNA reads as TGTGCCAGCACCCCCGGGGGGATGCCGCAAGAGACCCAGTACTTC.

This clone is a singleton in its sample. The genes are TRBV7-2 and TRBJ1-2, with a possible D match to TRBD1 (5 bases). With 3 bases removed from V and 7 bases from J, the gap between germline ends came to 21 bases. This CDR3 is 16 amino acids long. Germline CDR1 is SGHTA and CDR2 is FQGNSA. The CDR3 region has the DNA TGTGCCAGCAGCTTCCCCGGGGGGGAGAGGGGCCTTGGCTACACCTTC. Its translation is CASSFPGGERGLGYTF.

The V gene is TRBV7-2, the J gene TRBJ2-2; D ambiguous. With 3 bases removed from V and 6 bases from J, the gap between germline ends came to 8 bases. This CDR3 comprises 13 residues. Per the germline V gene, CDR1 is SGHTA and CDR2 is FQGNSA. The CDR3 DNA reads TGTGCCAGCAGCTTCCCGCGGCCCGGGGAGCTGTTTTTT. This encodes CASSFPRPGELFF. The complete variable domain, with remaining parts taken from reference TRBV7-2 and TRBJ2-2, reads GAGVSQSPSNKVTEKGKDVELRCDPISGHTALYWYRQSLGQGLEFLIYFQGNSAPDKSGLPSDRFSAERTGGSVSTLTIQRTQQEDSAVYLCASSFPRPGELFFGEGSRLTVL.

CDR3 protein: CASSLGGQAYEQYF. In DNA form, the CDR3 reads TGTGCCAGCAGCTTGGGGGGACAGGCCTACGAGCAGTACTTC. The chain couples TRBV5-5 to TRBJ2-7, with 8 positions matching TRBD1. V dropped 0 bases and J dropped 2; count of bases not matched to a gene: 1. Germline assignment: CDR1 SGHKS and CDR2 YYEKEE (reference sequence). The CDR3 totals 14 residues.

The chain joins TRBV19 to TRBJ2-7; no clear D gene. The CDR3 runs 12 residues. CDR1 LNHDA and CDR2 SQIVND come from the germline V gene (reference sequence). V dropped 5 bases and J dropped 0 bases, with 5 bases sitting between them. The CDR3 is CASSPGSYEQYF. In DNA form, the CDR3 reads TGTGCCAGTAGTCCCGGCTCCTACGAGCAGTACTTC.

The rearrangement uses TRBV7-2 and TRBJ2-3; D remains ambiguous. CDR1 is SGHTA, CDR2 FQGNSA, per germline. The CDR3 extends over 14 amino acids. Trimming removed 0 bases from V and 1 base from J, with 5 bases in between. CDR3 amino acids: CASSLAGGTDTQYF. The CDR3 nucleotides read TGTGCCAGCAGCTTAGCTGGAGGCACAGATACGCAGTATTTT. Full variable domain (rest looked up from reference TRBV7-2 and TRBJ2-3): GAGVSQSPSNKVTEKGKDVELRCDPISGHTALYWYRQSLGQGLEFLIYFQGNSAPDKSGLPSDRFSAERTGGSVSTLTIQRTQQEDSAVYLCASSLAGGTDTQYFGPGTRLTVL.

The chain has TRBV13 and TRBJ2-5; possibly TRBD2 for D (6 bases). Germline lookup yields CDR1 PRHDT and CDR2 FYEKMQ (reference sequence). This CDR3 comprises 13 residues. V lost 3 bases and J 2 bases, leaving 7 bases between the germline ends. CDR3 amino acids: CASSFGSQETQYF. The CDR3, as DNA: TGTGCCAGCAGCTTCGGGAGTCAAGAGACCCAGTACTTC. Combining the CDR3 with reference TRBV13 and TRBJ2-5 gives the whole variable domain AAGVIQSPRHLIKEKRETATLKCYPIPRHDTVYWYQQGPGQDPQFLISFYEKMQSDKGSIPDRFSAQQFSDYHSELNMSSLELGDSALYFCASSFGSQETQYFGPGTRLLVL.

V usage is TRBV29-1 and J usage is TRBJ1-4; D may be TRBD1 (5 bases). The germline V gene has CDR1 SQVTM and CDR2 ANQGSEA. The CDR3 length is 14 residues. Trimming shortened V by 5 bases and J by 0 bases, and 10 bases separated the two germline ends. CDR3 DNA: TGCAGCGTTCTGGCAGGGACAACTAATGAAAAACTGTTTTTT. Protein product: CSVLAGTTNEKLFF.

The chain recombines TRBV4-1 with TRBJ1-1; D may be TRBD1 (6 bases). There are 16 residues in the CDR3. Between the trimmed V and J ends, which lost 4 bases and 3 bases, there was a span of 18 bases. CDR1 and CDR2 from the germline V gene are MGHRA and YSYEKL. CDR3 protein: CASSPDSGVWDTEAFF. DNA for the CDR3: TGCGCCAGCAGCCCAGATTCAGGGGTTTGGGACACTGAAGCTTTCTTT.

The chain has TRBV4-1 and TRBJ1-6; 8 bases line up with TRBD1. The junction had 8 bases not matched to a gene; V was cut back by 3 bases and J by 7 bases. The germline CDR1 and CDR2 sequences are MGHRA and YSYEKL. The CDR3 covers 16 residues. In nucleotides, the CDR3 is TGCGCCAGCAGCCAGGCAGGGGGCGTTGTAAATTCACCCCTCCACTTT. Translation gives CASSQAGGVVNSPLHF.

The genes are TRBV9 and TRBJ2-3; 8 bases fit TRBD1. V lost 0 bases and J lost 0; bases outside the gene matches: 0. Germline CDR1 reads SGDLS; CDR2 reads YYNGEE. The CDR3 is made up of 15 amino acids. This CDR3 reads CASSVGDRSTDTQYF. Written as DNA, the CDR3 is TGTGCCAGCAGCGTAGGGGACAGGAGCACAGATACGCAGTATTTT.

The chain joins TRBV27 to TRBJ2-7; 8 positions match TRBD1. This CDR3 comprises 13 residues. Germline loops: CDR1 MNHEY, CDR2 SMNVEV (reference sequence). The ends lost 6 bases at V and 5 bases at J; junction bases unmatched: 6. The CDR3 sequence is CASRGQGRNEQYF. DNA of the CDR3: TGTGCCAGCAGAGGACAGGGAAGGAACGAGCAGTACTTC.

This clone turned up a few times. The chain couples TRBV6-5 to TRBJ1-6; D remains unclear. Germline V lookup: CDR1 MNHEY, CDR2 SVGAGI. This CDR3 has 16 amino acids. V shed 4 bases and J shed 7 bases, with 17 bases lying between them. The CDR3 loop is CASSLEKAGWNSPLHF. The DNA for the CDR3 is TGTGCCAGCAGTTTAGAGAAGGCGGGATGGAATTCACCCCTCCACTTT.

CDR3 protein: CASSSDISSYNEQFF. The CDR3 DNA reads TGTGCCAGCAGCTCGGACATAAGCTCCTACAATGAGCAGTTCTTC. The gene calls are TRBV5-6 and TRBJ2-1, with a possible D match to TRBD1 (5 bases). Germline values: CDR1 SGHDT, CDR2 YYEEEE. The CDR3 contains 15 residues. The V and J ends lost 3 bases and 0 bases respectively, with 10 bases between them.

The V call is TRBV7-9, the J call TRBJ1-1; no firm D call. The germline V gene has CDR1 SEHNR and CDR2 FQNEAQ (reference sequence). The CDR3 contains 13 residues. V lost 1 base and J lost 4, with 7 bases in between. The CDR3 DNA reads as TGTGCCAGCAGCTTAGAGAGTGGCACTGAAGCTTTCTTT. It yields the protein CASSLESGTEAFF.

V is TRBV7-9 and J is TRBJ1-4, with 11 bases that match TRBD1. The CDR3 is made up of 15 amino acids. V was pared by 4 bases and J by 10 bases, with 8 bases of the junction left unmatched. Germline V gene sequence: CDR1 SEHNR, CDR2 FQNEAQ (reference sequence). In DNA form, the CDR3 reads TGTGCCAGCAGCTCCGGACAGGGGGCGTTAGGAAAACTGTTTTTT. As protein: CASSSGQGALGKLFF.

The rearrangement links TRBV10-1 to TRBJ2-3; 11 bases fit TRBD2. CDR1 and CDR2 (germline): WNHNN, SYGVQD (reference sequence). CDR3 size: 16 residues. Unmatched junction bases numbered 6, after V lost 6 bases and J lost 1 base. CDR3 protein: CASRPILAGGTDTQYF. CDR3 sequence (DNA): TGCGCCAGCAGACCGATACTAGCGGGGGGCACAGATACGCAGTATTTT.

This sequence joins TRBV5-1 and TRBJ2-1, with D possibly matching TRBD1 (5 bases). The V end lost 0 bases, the J end lost 0 bases, and 7 bases lay between the germline ends. The CDR3 is 15 residues long. Germline V gene lookup returns CDR1 SGHRS and CDR2 YFSETQ. The CDR3 DNA reads TGCGCCAGCAGCTTGGCCCAGGGCTCCTACAATGAGCAGTTCTTC. As protein: CASSLAQGSYNEQFF. Full variable domain (outside the CDR3, taken from reference TRBV5-1 and TRBJ2-1): KAGVTQTPRYLIKTRGQQVTLSCSPISGHRSVSWYQQTPGQGLQFLFEYFSETQRNKGNFPGRFSGRQFSNSRSEMNVSTLELGDSALYLCASSLAQGSYNEQFFGPGTRLTVL.

This clone appeared once. The chain is built from TRBV19 and TRBJ1-2; D remains ambiguous. The CDR3 runs to 16 residues. Germline CDR1 and CDR2: LNHDA and SQIVND (reference sequence). V was trimmed by 4 bases and J by 0 bases, leaving 15 bases between them. CDR3 residues: CASSKTEAEANYGYTF. Here the CDR3 DNA reads TGTGCCAGTAGTAAGACGGAGGCTGAGGCTAACTATGGCTACACCTTC.